This passage covers 10 T cell receptor beta chains from one sample sequenced in a study of beta chain features in type 1 diabetes (dated by TCRdb to the late 2010s). Library preparation was by the immunoSEQ multiplex PCR assay. The entire amount of isolated RNA was reverse transcribed using the High Capacity cDNA Reverse Transcription Kit, so the sequenced TCRB transcripts were expressed ones. In its TCRdb copy, this immuneACCESS table keeps in-frame sequences only and misses some clones. Where compared with another copy, unresolved V genes explain less than half of these, and the others have no known cause. The sample profile shows 140,000 or so clones; 7% to 10% of them were found once. About 0.66% of the sample comes from the top ten. The sequenced sample consisted of central memory CD4+ T cells from blood. These receptors were obtained from a man younger than 35 in good health.

This chain uses TRBV7-2 with TRBJ1-4; unclear D gene. Germline CDR1 and CDR2: SGHTA and FQGNSA. The CDR3 sequence is 12 residues long. V lost 2 bases, J lost 6 bases, and 4 bases lay in between. The CDR3 sequence: CASSLSDEKLFF. For the CDR3, the DNA is TGTGCCAGCAGCTTATCGGATGAAAAACTGTTTTTT.

The chain is built from TRBV11-2 and TRBJ2-2; 7 nucleotides line up with TRBD1. Losses at the gene ends were 5 bases for V and 0 bases for J; bases not matched to a gene: 6. This CDR3 region has 16 residues. Germline V gene lookup returns CDR1 SGHAT and CDR2 FQNNGV. CDR3 loop: CASSLQQGTNTGELFF. CDR3 sequence (DNA): TGTGCCAGCAGCCTACAACAGGGGACGAACACCGGGGAGCTGTTTTTT.

This clone came up a few times. This rearrangement joins TRBV29-1 to TRBJ2-7; TRBD1 agrees at 8 bases. The germline CDR1 and CDR2 sequences are SQVTM and ANQGSEA. The junction had 10 bases not matched to a gene; V was cut back by 8 bases and J by 4 bases. The CDR3 extends over 13 amino acids. Written as DNA, the CDR3 is TGCAGCACAAGACAGGGGCCAAAGTACGAGCAGTACTTC. Its translation: CSTRQGPKYEQYF.

In this sample, this clone turned up many times. This rearrangement joins TRBV29-1 to TRBJ2-1; weak D call: TRBD2 (6 bases). Trimming took 5 bases from V and 6 from J, leaving 11 bases between them. The germline CDR1 and CDR2 sequences are SQVTM and ANQGSEA. The CDR3 covers 12 residues. For the CDR3, the DNA is TGCAGCGTTAAGGCGGGGCCCAATGAGCAGTTCTTC. This gives the protein CSVKAGPNEQFF.

This clone occurred a few times. The chain recombines TRBV7-6 with TRBJ1-5, with TRBD1 matching over 9 bases. The CDR3 sequence is 17 residues long. Germline values: CDR1 SGHVS, CDR2 FNYEAQ. The J segment lost 2 bases and the V segment lost 1 base, leaving 6 bases of the junction unmatched. The CDR3 nucleotides are TGTGCCAGCAGCTTAGGACAGGGGGGTTGGGGCAATCAGCCCCAGCATTTT. It is translated as CASSLGQGGWGNQPQHF.

This clone turned up a few times. Given a much more abundant clone one base away, this may be a read error. Within the sample, other DNA sequences also encode this same CDR3. The chain joins TRBV7-2 to TRBJ2-7; D gene ambiguous. The CDR3 runs 13 residues. Germline assignment: CDR1 SGHTA and CDR2 FQGNSA. The V end lost 1 base, the J end lost 3 bases, and 7 bases lay between the germline ends. The CDR3 protein is CASSLGQFYEQYF. The CDR3 DNA reads TGTGCCAGCAGCTTAGGGCAGTTCTACGAGCAGTACTTC.

This clone appeared a few times. V usage is TRBV4-1 and J usage is TRBJ2-1, with 7 nucleotides matching TRBD1. J lost 5 bases, V lost 3 bases, and 13 bases had no gene match. In germline, CDR1 is MGHRA, CDR2 YSYEKL. This CDR3 region has 17 residues. The CDR3 loop is CASSHNPRLTGNNEQFF. The CDR3 DNA sequence: TGCGCCAGCAGCCATAACCCCCGCTTGACAGGGAACAATGAGCAGTTCTTC.

This clone showed up just a few times. The J gene is TRBJ2-1, the V gene TRBV28, with 15 bases fitting TRBD2. Trimming at V came to 4 bases and at J to 2 bases, leaving 9 bases not matched to a gene. This CDR3 is built from 19 residues. CDR1 and CDR2 (germline): MDHEN, SYDVKM. In nucleotides, the CDR3 is TGTGCCAGCAGTTCTCCCGGGACTAGCGGGGGGCACGCCTACAATGAGCAGTTCTTC. Protein sequence: CASSSPGTSGGHAYNEQFF. The full variable domain, completed using reference TRBV28 and TRBJ2-1, is DVKVTQSSRYLVKRTGEKVFLECVQDMDHENMFWYRQDPGLGLRLIYFSYDVKMKEKGDIPEGYSVSREKKERFSLILESASTNQTSMYLCASSSPGTSGGHAYNEQFFGPGTRLTVL.

The rearrangement uses TRBV5-1 and TRBJ1-1, with D possibly matching TRBD1 (6 bases). The CDR3 is 17 amino acids. Trimming took off 4 bases at V and 3 bases at J, with 22 bases between the two ends. Germline CDR1 is SGHRS and CDR2 is YFSETQ. CDR3 sequence: CASSAKQGGGGDTEAFF. CDR3 DNA: TGCGCCAGCAGCGCAAAACAGGGAGGGGGTGGGGACACTGAAGCTTTCTTT.

This chain links TRBV9 with TRBJ1-4, with D perhaps matching TRBD1 (5 bases). Germline V gives CDR1 SGDLS, CDR2 YYNGEE. V lost 5 bases and J 2 bases, leaving 13 bases between the germline ends. CDR3 size: 15 residues. CDR3 region: CASSLQDRTNEKLFF. CDR3 bases: TGTGCCAGCAGTCTACAGGACCGCACTAATGAAAAACTGTTTTTT.